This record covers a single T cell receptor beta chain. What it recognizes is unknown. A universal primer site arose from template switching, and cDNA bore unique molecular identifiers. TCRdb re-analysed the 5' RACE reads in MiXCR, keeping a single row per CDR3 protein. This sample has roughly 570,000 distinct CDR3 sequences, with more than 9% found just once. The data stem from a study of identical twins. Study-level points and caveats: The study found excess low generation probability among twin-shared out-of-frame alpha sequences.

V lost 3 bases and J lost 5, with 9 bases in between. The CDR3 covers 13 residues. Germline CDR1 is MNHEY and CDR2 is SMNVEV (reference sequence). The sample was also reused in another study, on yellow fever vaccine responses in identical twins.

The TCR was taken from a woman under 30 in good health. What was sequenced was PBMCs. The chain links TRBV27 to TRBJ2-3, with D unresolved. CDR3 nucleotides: TGTGCCAGCAGTTTCAGGATCGAAGATACGCAGTATTTT. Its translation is CASSFRIEDTQYF.